The present TCR beta chain was sequenced within a study of beta chain features in type 1 diabetes. For the study at large: Age, gender, cell numbers and subset yield matched between patients and controls.

This CDR3 is built from 14 residues. V lost 5 bases and J 0 bases, leaving 9 bases between the germline ends. Germline V gene sequence: CDR1 SGHTA, CDR2 FQGNSA. Study-wide points: There was a possibility that cDNA sequencing over-represented cells with high TCR expression. At VDJ recombination sites, type 1 diabetes patients had fewer insertions and more deleted nucleotides.

This clone was found a few times. Its specificity is unknown. Reverse transcribing all isolated RNA meant expressed TCRB transcripts were sequenced. Profiling relied on immunoSEQ multiplex PCR, and the TCRdb table lists in-frame clones only, not all of them. The sample carries about 160,000 clones, about 9.1% recorded once. The specimen was central memory CD4+ T cells from blood. The source is a woman aged 18-35 years in good health. The chain recombines TRBV7-2 with TRBJ2-3, with D perhaps TRBD1 (5 bases). The CDR3 protein is CASSDGHSTDTQYF. The DNA for the CDR3 is TGTGCCAGCAGCGATGGACATAGCACAGATACGCAGTATTTT.